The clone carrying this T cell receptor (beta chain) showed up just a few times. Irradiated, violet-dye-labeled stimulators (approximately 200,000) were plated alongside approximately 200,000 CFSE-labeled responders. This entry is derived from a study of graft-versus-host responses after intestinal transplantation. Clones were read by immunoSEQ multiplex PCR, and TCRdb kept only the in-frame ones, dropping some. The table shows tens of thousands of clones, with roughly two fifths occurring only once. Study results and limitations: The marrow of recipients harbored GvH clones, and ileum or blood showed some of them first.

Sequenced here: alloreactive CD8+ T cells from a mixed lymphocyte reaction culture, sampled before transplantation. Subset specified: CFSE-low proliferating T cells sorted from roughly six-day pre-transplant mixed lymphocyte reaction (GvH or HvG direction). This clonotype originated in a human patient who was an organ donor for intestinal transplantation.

The CDR3 loop is CASSLGQAYEQFF. The DNA for the CDR3 is TGTGCCAGCAGCTTAGGACAGGCCTATGAGCAGTTCTTC. The V and J genes are TRBV5-7 and TRBJ2-1, with 7 bases lining up with TRBD1. TRBV5-7 is classed as an ORF, of uncertain function. The V segment lost 2 bases and the J segment 8 bases; nucleotides outside the gene matches: 4. This CDR3 has 13 amino acids.